These 2 T cell receptor beta chains share one sample of origin, sequenced in a study of blood T cell repertoires in COVID-19. Sequencing used immunoSEQ multiplex PCR; TCRdb keeps in-frame clones, though not all of them. The sample holds more than 80,000 clones; about 92% are singletons and the top ten take about 6.3%. Sequencing input: peripheral blood. These receptors were obtained from a man between 18 and 35 years old with COVID-19, enrolled during active disease.

The rearrangement joins TRBV14 to TRBJ2-1; a possible D gene is TRBD2 (5 bases). V lost 0 bases and J lost 0, with 12 bases in between. Per germline, CDR1 SGHDN and CDR2 FVKESK. The CDR3 length is 17 residues. The CDR3 region is CASSQDQASSSYNEQFF. The CDR3 DNA reads as TGTGCCAGCAGCCAAGATCAGGCTAGCAGCTCCTACAATGAGCAGTTCTTC.

The chain combines TRBV15 with TRBJ2-3, with D possibly being TRBD2 (6 bases). The germline V and J ends were trimmed by 8 bases and 0 bases, with 15 bases remaining between them. CDR3 length equals 15 residues. Germline lookup yields CDR1 LNHNV and CDR2 YYDKDF (reference sequence). Written as DNA, the CDR3 is TGTGCCACCTCGGGGATCGGGAGTAGCACAGATACGCAGTATTTT. It specifies CATSGIGSSTDTQYF.